The clone carrying this T cell receptor (beta chain) is a singleton in its sample. V lost 7 bases and J 3 bases, leaving 17 bases between the germline ends. The CDR3 is made up of 14 amino acids. The germline V gene has CDR1 GTSNPN and CDR2 SVGIG (reference sequence). These data belong to a study of blood T cell repertoires in COVID-19. Per the original data handling: Reference gene primer amplification gave nucleated cell count estimates. Assay: immunoSEQ multiplex PCR; the TCRdb copy retains only in-frame clones and omits some. The V and J calls and clone size are taken from that table; D and trimming were inferred from the DNA. The sample comprises a few hundred thousand clones, about nine tenths of which are singletons, and 2% to 2.5% rests with the top ten.

The rearrangement links TRBV30 to TRBJ2-3; possible D gene TRBD1, 5 bases. The sequenced material came from peripheral blood. The sequence was obtained from a man between 45 and 60 years old with acute or convalescent COVID-19. CDR3 in DNA: TGTGCCTCAGAAAGGGGTAAGGGGACAGATACGCAGTATTTT. Protein sequence: CASERGKGTDTQYF.